The 3 T cell receptor beta chains listed next were all sequenced from one sample in a study of cytomegalovirus exposure and HLA in healthy donors. Primers for the PCR totalled 60 Vbeta and 13 Jbeta. This table comes from immunoSEQ multiplex PCR, and its TCRdb copy is limited to in-frame clones, with some not included. Among fewer than 200,000 clones listed, about 80% were seen once. Sequenced material: PBMCs. The receptors derive from a man aged 30 to 39 in good health and CMV-seronegative.

This rearrangement joins TRBV4-3 to TRBJ1-6, with D possibly matching TRBD1 (5 bases). This CDR3 is 16 amino acids long. Germline V lookup: CDR1 LGHNA, CDR2 YSLEER. V lost 0 bases, J lost 7 bases, and 13 bases lay in between. CDR3 sequence: CASSQEEAGPNSPLHF. The CDR3 DNA reads TGCGCCAGCAGCCAAGAAGAAGCAGGGCCAAATTCACCCCTCCACTTT.

The rearrangement uses TRBV6-6 and TRBJ2-2; D is undetermined. Germline V gene sequence: CDR1 MNHNY, CDR2 SVGAGI (reference sequence). The CDR3 runs to 14 residues. V lost 7 bases to trimming and J lost 6 bases, with 15 bases between them. In nucleotides, the CDR3 is TGTGCCAGCACCCCCGTGAGTCTTGCCGGGGAGCTGTTTTTT. It encodes CASTPVSLAGELFF.

The chain has TRBV7-3 and TRBJ2-2; 9 positions match TRBD1. Germline loops: CDR1 SGHTA, CDR2 FQGTGA. V shed 5 bases and J 4 bases; nucleotides not matched to a gene: 8. This CDR3 contains 16 residues. CDR3 loop: CASSLPGQGRTGELFF. In DNA form, the CDR3 reads TGTGCCAGCAGCCTCCCGGGACAGGGACGCACCGGGGAGCTGTTTTTT.